The 25 T cell receptor beta chains given below trace back to one sample, sequenced in a study of shared clonotypes between healthy human individuals. The protocol was immunoSEQ multiplex PCR, while the TCRdb copy is restricted to in-frame clones and leaves out a portion. The sample has about 2.4 million clones; more than 90% are singletons. Input material: naive CD4+ T cells sorted from blood. Subset denoted: CD45RA+ positively selected. The receptors come from a man aged 18 to 30 in good health.

This clone has only one observation. V is TRBV7-9 and J is TRBJ1-1; 9 nucleotides match TRBD1. The CDR3 length is 13 residues. V shed 4 bases and J 3 bases; nucleotides not matched to a gene: 0. Germline loops: CDR1 SEHNR, CDR2 FQNEAQ (reference sequence). The CDR3 spells CASSWDRDTEAFF. The CDR3 bases are TGTGCCAGCAGCTGGGACAGGGACACTGAAGCTTTCTTT.

This chain joins TRBV7-3 and TRBJ1-2, with D perhaps matching TRBD1 (6 bases). The V and J ends lost 1 base and 8 bases respectively, with 14 bases between them. This CDR3 region has 14 residues. In germline, CDR1 is SGHTA, CDR2 FQGTGA. The DNA for the CDR3 is TGTGCCAGCAGCTTAATAACGGAAGGGGGAGGCTACACCTTC. This sequence encodes CASSLITEGGGYTF.

This clone was observed a single time. This sequence joins TRBV9 and TRBJ1-2, with 12 bases matching TRBD1. Germline-derived CDR1 and CDR2 are SGDLS and YYNGEE. The CDR3 sequence is 15 residues long. The ends lost 3 bases at V and 5 bases at J; junction bases unmatched: 5. The CDR3 DNA reads as TGTGCCAGCAGCGGAGGGACAGGGGGCAGTTATGGCTACACCTTC. Translation: CASSGGTGGSYGYTF.

The chain carries TRBV19 and TRBJ1-4; 7 nucleotides agree with TRBD1. V shed 10 bases, J shed 0 bases, and the junction held 11 bases outside the gene matches. This CDR3 spans 16 amino acids. Germline V gene data show CDR1 as LNHDA and CDR2 as SQIVND (reference sequence). CDR3 sequence: CATTDGQAATNEKLFF. As DNA, the CDR3 is TGTGCCACCACCGACGGACAGGCTGCAACTAATGAAAAACTGTTTTTT.

This CDR3 reads CASSRGISGTPNSSTDTQYF. The DNA of the CDR3 is TGTGCCAGCTCACGTGGTATTAGCGGGACACCGAATTCGAGCACAGATACGCAGTATTTT. The genes are TRBV18 and TRBJ2-3; 8 bases are a match to TRBD2. Trimming took 4 bases from V and 0 from J; bases not matched to a gene: 18. Germline assignment: CDR1 KGHSH and CDR2 LQKENI. This CDR3 has 20 residues.

Points on this clone: This CDR3 is also generated by other DNA sequences in the sample. The chain couples TRBV6-5 to TRBJ2-7, with 11 bases lining up with TRBD1. This CDR3 region has 14 residues. CDR1 is MNHEY and CDR2 is SVGAGI in the germline V gene. Trimming took 5 bases from V and 4 from J; bases not matched to a gene: 4. CDR3 DNA sequence: TGTGCCAGCAGTAGGGGACAGGGGGTGTACGAGCAGTACTTC. Translating gives CASSRGQGVYEQYF.

The V call is TRBV29-1, the J call TRBJ2-2; 7 bases fit TRBD2. Germline trimming cut 3 bases from V and 0 bases from J; bases unmatched to any gene: 1. CDR3 length: 14 residues. CDR1 is SQVTM, CDR2 ANQGSEA, per germline. Here the CDR3 reads CSVDGTTNTGELFF. Written as DNA, the CDR3 is TGCAGCGTTGACGGGACTACGAACACCGGGGAGCTGTTTTTT.

The gene calls are TRBV28 and TRBJ1-5, with D unclear. The germline V and J ends were trimmed by 6 bases and 0 bases, with 12 bases remaining between them. The CDR3 is 15 residues long. The germline gives CDR1 MDHEN, CDR2 SYDVKM. CDR3 DNA sequence: TGTGCCAGCAGCCCTGGTCAGTATAGCAATCAGCCCCAGCATTTT. It yields the protein CASSPGQYSNQPQHF.

This clone was picked up one time. The genes are TRBV5-1 and TRBJ2-3; possibly TRBD1 for D (6 bases). This CDR3 spans 15 amino acids. CDR1 is SGHRS, CDR2 YFSETQ, per germline. Deletions cut 0 bases from V and 2 bases from J, with 10 bases between. CDR3 region: CASSLEDRVTDTQYF. Here the CDR3 DNA reads TGCGCCAGCAGCTTGGAGGACAGAGTCACAGATACGCAGTATTTT.

Concerning this clone itself: The identical CDR3 is also encoded by other nucleotide sequences in the sample. The gene calls are TRBV7-9 and TRBJ1-4, with D unclear. The CDR3 covers 14 residues. Germline V gene sequence: CDR1 SEHNR, CDR2 FQNEAQ (reference sequence). The V end was cut by 0 bases, the J end by 4 bases, with 6 bases between. The CDR3 DNA reads TGTGCCAGCAGCTTAGCCGGATTTAATGAAAAACTGTTTTTT. This gives the protein CASSLAGFNEKLFF.

J is TRBJ2-5 and V is TRBV6-6; possibly TRBD1 for D (8 bases). Deletions cut 4 bases from V and 5 bases from J, with 17 bases between. This CDR3 is 15 amino acids long. CDR1 MNHNY and CDR2 SVGAGI come from the germline V gene (reference sequence). The DNA for the CDR3 is TGTGCCAGCAGTTTCCAAGGACAGGGAGGGGAGACCCAGTACTTC. Translating it yields CASSFQGQGGETQYF.

The chain carries TRBV10-3 and TRBJ2-3; the match to TRBD2 covers 8 bases. The CDR3 is made up of 14 amino acids. Germline V lookup: CDR1 ENHRY, CDR2 SYGVKD. V was pared by 8 bases and J by 3 bases, with 7 bases of the junction left unmatched. CDR3: CAIQEAGDTDTQYF. CDR3 bases: TGTGCCATCCAGGAAGCGGGGGATACAGATACGCAGTATTTT.

This clone was recorded only once. The gene calls are TRBV7-3 and TRBJ2-2; D is ambiguous. Germline CDR1 and CDR2: SGHTA and FQGTGA. The CDR3 consists of 13 residues. Trimming took off 2 bases at V and 3 bases at J, with 4 bases between the two ends. This chain's CDR3 is CASSLEYTGELFF. In nucleotides, the CDR3 is TGTGCCAGCAGCTTAGAGTACACCGGGGAGCTGTTTTTT.

The rearrangement uses TRBV30 and TRBJ1-3; possibly TRBD1 for D (5 bases). Trimming stripped 5 bases from V and 1 base from J, with 9 bases between. This CDR3 region has 13 residues. CDR1 GTSNPN and CDR2 SVGIG come from the germline V gene (reference sequence). This CDR3 reads CAWVWGSGNTIYF. DNA for the CDR3: TGTGCCTGGGTGTGGGGGTCTGGAAACACCATATATTTT.

The table lists this clone with a few counts. The same CDR3 is also encoded by other DNA sequences in this sample. The chain employs TRBV2 and TRBJ1-5, with 8 bases matching TRBD1. V lost 4 bases, J lost 3 bases, and 2 bases stayed unmatched. Per germline, CDR1 SNHLY and CDR2 FYNNEI. There are 14 residues in the CDR3. The CDR3 loop is CASSGQGANQPQHF. CDR3 sequence (DNA): TGTGCCAGCAGTGGTCAGGGGGCCAATCAGCCCCAGCATTTT.

This chain uses TRBV6-5 with TRBJ2-2; D perhaps matches TRBD2 (5 bases). Trimming removed 0 bases from V and 2 bases from J, with 7 bases in between. This CDR3 contains 15 residues. The V gene's germline CDR1 is MNHEY and CDR2 SVGAGI. The CDR3 bases are TGTGCCAGCAGTTACTCGGCTAGCAACACCGGGGAGCTGTTTTTT. It is translated as CASSYSASNTGELFF.

This clone was counted a single time. The chain uses TRBV10-3 and TRBJ1-1, with 9 bases lining up with TRBD1. Germline V gene lookup returns CDR1 ENHRY and CDR2 SYGVKD. After removal of 1 base from V and 6 bases from J, the junction contained 12 bases not matched to a gene. The CDR3 is made up of 17 amino acids. In DNA form, the CDR3 reads TGTGCCATCAGTGAGTATCTCTATGAGACAGGGGGTCCTGAAGCTTTCTTT. It codes for CAISEYLYETGGPEAFF.

The chain links TRBV5-4 to TRBJ1-4; TRBD1 matches at 10 bases. The CDR3 spans 15 residues. Germline V lookup: CDR1 SGHNT, CDR2 YYREEE (reference sequence). V lost 2 bases, J lost 7 bases, and 5 bases stayed unmatched. The CDR3 sequence is CASSLPGQGFEKLFF. DNA for the CDR3: TGTGCCAGCAGCTTACCGGGACAGGGGTTTGAAAAACTGTTTTTT.

The V gene is TRBV7-2, the J gene TRBJ2-3, with 14 bases that match TRBD2. The CDR3 has 19 residues. Germline V gene lookup returns CDR1 SGHTA and CDR2 FQGNSA. V lost 0 bases and J lost 0; bases outside the gene matches: 5. CDR3 in DNA: TGTGCCAGCAGCTTAGCCGGGACTAGCGGGAGCACCAGCACAGATACGCAGTATTTT. It translates to CASSLAGTSGSTSTDTQYF.

V is TRBV30 and J is TRBJ1-5; TRBD1 matches at 7 bases. The CDR3 runs 15 residues. V dropped 1 base and J dropped 6; count of bases not matched to a gene: 9. Germline V gene lookup returns CDR1 GTSNPN and CDR2 SVGIG (reference sequence). The chain's CDR3 is CAWSAHRGNGQPQHF. CDR3 bases: TGTGCCTGGAGTGCGCACAGGGGTAATGGTCAGCCCCAGCATTTT.

V is TRBV18 and J is TRBJ2-3; 9 bases fit TRBD2. Germline CDR1 KGHSH, CDR2 LQKENI. J was trimmed by 2 bases and V by 7 bases; bases with no gene match: 4. CDR3 length equals 14 residues. DNA for the CDR3: TGTGCCAGCTGCCGACTAGCGGACACAGATACGCAGTATTTT. Translated, it gives CASCRLADTDTQYF.

V gene TRBV28 combines with J gene TRBJ2-5, with 10 bases aligning to TRBD1. Trimming cost V 3 bases and J 3 bases; bases outside gene matches: 7. The CDR3 is 16 residues long. Per germline, CDR1 MDHEN and CDR2 SYDVKM. CDR3 residues: CASSFWTGGIEETQYF. The DNA for the CDR3 is TGTGCCAGCAGTTTTTGGACAGGGGGTATCGAAGAGACCCAGTACTTC.

The chain combines TRBV30 with TRBJ2-5; 9 nucleotides agree with TRBD1. J lost 1 base, V lost 1 base, and 7 bases had no gene match. Germline CDR1 and CDR2: GTSNPN and SVGIG (reference sequence). The CDR3 sequence is 16 residues long. As DNA, the CDR3 is TGTGCCTGGAGTGGAACGACAGGGGGGATCCAAGAGACCCAGTACTTC. It encodes CAWSGTTGGIQETQYF.

The chain links TRBV30 to TRBJ2-3; TRBD2 aligns across 13 bases. The CDR3 loop spans 19 amino acids. The germline gives CDR1 GTSNPN, CDR2 SVGIG (reference sequence). The V gene end was trimmed by 4 bases and the J gene end by 1 base; junction bases not matched to a gene: 14. CDR3 nucleotide sequence: TGTGCCTGGAACAAACGGGGGACTAGCGGGATTGGGGGCACAGATACGCAGTATTTT. Its translation is CAWNKRGTSGIGGTDTQYF. Full variable domain (missing parts from reference TRBV30 and TRBJ2-3): SQTIHQWPATLVQPVGSPLSLECTVEGTSNPNLYWYRQAAGRGLQLLFYSVGIGQISSEVPQNLSASRPQDRQFILSSKKLLLSDSGFYLCAWNKRGTSGIGGTDTQYFGPGTRLTVL.

This clone was seen a handful of times. The chain links TRBV28 to TRBJ1-1; weak D call: TRBD1 (6 bases). Looked up from germline, CDR1 is MDHEN and CDR2 is SYDVKM. Trimming removed 3 bases at V and 6 bases at J, with 14 bases between. This CDR3 spans 14 amino acids. The CDR3 spells CASSLSRGTSEAFF. The CDR3 DNA follows: TGTGCCAGCAGTTTGTCCAGGGGAACTTCTGAAGCTTTCTTT.